The rows below give T cell receptor beta chains drawn from one sample of a study of a mutant IDH1 vaccine in newly diagnosed glioma. Sequencing used immunoSEQ multiplex PCR; TCRdb keeps in-frame clones, though not all of them. This sample has 110,000 or so clones, with about nine tenths found just once. Their antigens remain unidentified. Here the sequenced sample was PBMCs, taken from a glioma patient whose treatment included an IDH1 peptide vaccine. Source of these receptors: a woman aged 45-65 years with glioma. Each CDR3 is given with its conserved first and last residue. A D gene is named only where the DNA matches it firmly.

V	D	J	CDR3
TRBV28	NA	TRBJ2-3	CASSEQTDTQYF
TRBV7-2	TRBD2	TRBJ2-1	CASSLPGGGLSLFF
TRBV5-1	TRBD1	TRBJ1-4	CASSLQPGGDEKLFF
TRBV5-4	NA	TRBJ1-3	CASSLDGPPGNTIYF
TRBV28	TRBD2	TRBJ2-5	CASSIREERGTQYF
TRBV5-4	NA	TRBJ2-3	CASRPQGWADTQYF
TRBV10-1	NA	TRBJ2-1	CASSESPGTPPYNEQFF
TRBV6-1	TRBD1	TRBJ1-2	CASSATPGQGNYGYTF
TRBV2	TRBD1	TRBJ2-3	CANLRQGTQYF
TRBV7-8	TRBD2	TRBJ2-7	CASSLAGGLHEQYF
TRBV28	TRBD2	TRBJ2-5	CASSLESEKTSGRASETQYF
TRBV9	NA	TRBJ2-7	CASSVSPGDYEQYF
TRBV2	NA	TRBJ2-5	CASRTTGETQYF
TRBV9	NA	TRBJ2-4	CASSVAGRGNIQYF
TRBV18	NA	TRBJ1-3	CASSPSRGYTIYF
TRBV11-2	NA	TRBJ1-2	CASSLGMEDGYTF
TRBV28	NA	TRBJ1-6	CASIGVPSSYNSPLHF
TRBV5-3	TRBD1	TRBJ1-5	CARSLTDRANQPQHF
TRBV10-3	TRBD1	TRBJ1-2	CAISEQQGTRYGYTF
TRBV27	NA	TRBJ2-2	CASSLRYTGELFF
TRBV9	NA	TRBJ2-1	CASSLRGESYNEQFF
TRBV6-1	TRBD2	TRBJ2-7	CASSGTSGTGEQYF
TRBV25-1	NA	TRBJ2-5	CASSEYRVPETQYF
TRBV6-5	NA	TRBJ2-2	CASSYSPQNTGELFF
TRBV7-9	NA	TRBJ2-7	CASRPEGAHEQYF
TRBV29-1	TRBD1	TRBJ2-4	CSVYGTGENIQYF
TRBV28	NA	TRBJ2-7	CASSSLVAFFSYEQYF
TRBV7-8	NA	TRBJ1-1	CASSLRLLSEMNTEAFF
TRBV6-5	TRBD2	TRBJ2-2	CASSFLAGEDTGELFF
TRBV5-5	NA	TRBJ1-1	CASSLIKILNTEAFF
TRBV9	NA	TRBJ2-1	CASGRVNEQFF
TRBV5-6	NA	TRBJ1-5	CASSFFDTSQPQHF
TRBV6-5	NA	TRBJ1-4	CASRQWESTNEKLFF
TRBV9	NA	TRBJ2-3	CASSGLDTQYF
TRBV5-1	NA	TRBJ1-2	CASSPEQGNYGYTF
TRBV28	NA	TRBJ2-1	CASIHNPGVVYNEQFF
TRBV27	NA	TRBJ2-7	CASSLLGALGLYEQYF
TRBV6-1	TRBD2	TRBJ2-1	CASSDDGSGAGEQFF
TRBV19	TRBD1	TRBJ1-5	CASSPGQAYQPQHF
TRBV19	NA	TRBJ1-5	CASSIWGGRHNQPQHF
TRBV7-9	TRBD2	TRBJ2-5	CASSFWLAGEETQYF
TRBV27	NA	TRBJ1-5	CASSLMDTDSNQPQHF
TRBV2	TRBD1	TRBJ1-5	CASSDRGLGNQPQHF
TRBV28	NA	TRBJ2-7	CASSLIGSSVYEQYF
TRBV30	NA	TRBJ2-7	CAWSVTGGGYEQYF
TRBV30	NA	TRBJ1-5	CAWGSDNQPQHF
TRBV30	TRBD1	TRBJ1-3	CAWTRGSGNTIYF
TRBV6-6	TRBD1	TRBJ1-2	CASHSGGGGGYTF
TRBV28	NA	TRBJ2-5	CASSLGEAETQYF
TRBV6-4	TRBD2	TRBJ2-7	CASRKSGRSPYEQYF
TRBV5-1	TRBD2	TRBJ2-5	CASSWRLAGAYQETQYF
TRBV7-9	TRBD1	TRBJ2-3	CASSLHGGTGGADTQYF
TRBV9	NA	TRBJ2-1	CASSVGGGNNEQFF
TRBV28	TRBD1	TRBJ1-2	CASSQGQGRVYGYTF
TRBV7-9	NA	TRBJ1-1	CASSFGDTEAFF